The clone carrying this TCR beta chain was seen only once. Its target is not known. The sample is drawn from a study of T cell responses to AZD1222 COVID-19 vaccine. General study points: Increased Spike-specific TCR breadth and depth were observed after two AZD1222 doses. Seropositivity was recorded at baseline in only 5 or 6 AZD1222 recipients. Nearly half of spike-specific TCRs reportedly go after variant regions that carry no mutations. Samples come after the peak T cell response, not at day 14.

Only in-frame clones appear in the TCRdb table, and some are missing; sequencing was by immunoSEQ multiplex PCR. The table shows more than 150,000 clones, with roughly nine tenths occurring only once. The sample was peripheral blood, taken on day 0 of AZD1222 vaccination. This clonotype originated in an adult in good health.

CDR3 DNA: TGTGCCAGCAGTGAGAATCTGGAGGCAGGAGAAGCTTTCTTT. Translating gives CASSENLEAGEAFF. The V call is TRBV6-1, the J call TRBJ1-1; D not resolved. V lost 3 bases and J lost 8, with 16 bases in between. Looked up from germline, CDR1 is MNHNS and CDR2 is SASEGT. CDR3 size: 14 residues.